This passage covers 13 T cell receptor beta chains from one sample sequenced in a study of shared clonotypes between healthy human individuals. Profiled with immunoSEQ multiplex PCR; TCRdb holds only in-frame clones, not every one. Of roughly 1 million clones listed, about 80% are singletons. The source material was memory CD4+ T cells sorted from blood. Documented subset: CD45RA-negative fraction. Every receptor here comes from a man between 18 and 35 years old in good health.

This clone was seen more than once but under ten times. CDR3 sequence: CASSINTGELFF. In DNA, the CDR3 is TGTGCCAGCAGCATCAACACCGGGGAGCTGTTTTTT. V gene TRBV27 combines with J gene TRBJ2-2; D gene unclear. CDR3 length: 12 residues. The germline gives CDR1 MNHEY, CDR2 SMNVEV (reference sequence). Trimming stripped 6 bases from V and 2 bases from J, with 4 bases between.

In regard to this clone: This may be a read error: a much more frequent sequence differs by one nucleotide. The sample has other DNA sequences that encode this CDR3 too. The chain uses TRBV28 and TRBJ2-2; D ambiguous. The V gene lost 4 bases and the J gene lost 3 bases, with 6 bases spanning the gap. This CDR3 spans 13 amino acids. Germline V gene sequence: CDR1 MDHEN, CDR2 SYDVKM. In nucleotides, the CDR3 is TGTGCCAGCAGTTCACCCTACACCGGGGAGCTGTTTTTT. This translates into CASSSPYTGELFF.

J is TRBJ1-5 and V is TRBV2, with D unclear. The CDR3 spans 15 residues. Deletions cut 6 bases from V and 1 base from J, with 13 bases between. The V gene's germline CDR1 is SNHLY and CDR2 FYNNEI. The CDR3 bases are TGTGCCAGCAGACGGACTAATCCCAGCAATCAGCCCCAGCATTTT. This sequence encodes CASRRTNPSNQPQHF.

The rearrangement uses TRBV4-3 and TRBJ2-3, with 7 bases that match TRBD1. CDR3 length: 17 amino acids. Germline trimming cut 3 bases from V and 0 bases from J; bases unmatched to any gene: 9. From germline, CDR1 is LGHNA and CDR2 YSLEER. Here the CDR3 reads CASSHQDRSTSTDTQYF. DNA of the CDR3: TGCGCCAGCAGCCACCAGGACAGGTCGACTAGCACAGATACGCAGTATTTT.

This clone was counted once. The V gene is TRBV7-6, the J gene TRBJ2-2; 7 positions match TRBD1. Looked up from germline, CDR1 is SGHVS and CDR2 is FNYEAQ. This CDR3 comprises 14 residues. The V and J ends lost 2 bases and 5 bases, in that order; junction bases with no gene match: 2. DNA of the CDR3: TGTGCCAGCAGCTTACTACAGGGGACCGGGGAGCTGTTTTTT. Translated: CASSLLQGTGELFF.

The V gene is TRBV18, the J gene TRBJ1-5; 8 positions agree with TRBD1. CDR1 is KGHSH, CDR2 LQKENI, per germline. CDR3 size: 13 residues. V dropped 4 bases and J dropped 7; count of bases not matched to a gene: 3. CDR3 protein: CASSQDREQPQHF. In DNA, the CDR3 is TGTGCCAGCTCACAGGACAGGGAACAGCCCCAGCATTTT.

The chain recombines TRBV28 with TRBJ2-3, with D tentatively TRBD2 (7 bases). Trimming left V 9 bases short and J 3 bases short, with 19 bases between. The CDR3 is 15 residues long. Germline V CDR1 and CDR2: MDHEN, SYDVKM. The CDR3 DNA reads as TGTGCCAGTAATTTGGGGGGGGCGAGGACAGATACGCAGTATTTT. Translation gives CASNLGGARTDTQYF.

DNA for the CDR3: TGCGCCAGCAGTGAAGTCGGCTACGAGCAGTACTTC. Its protein product is CASSEVGYEQYF. The gene calls are TRBV10-2 and TRBJ2-7, with no clear D. The ends were cut back, 3 bases at V and 3 bases at J, with 6 bases in the middle. CDR1 and CDR2 from the germline V gene are WSHSY and SAAADI. The CDR3 has 12 residues.

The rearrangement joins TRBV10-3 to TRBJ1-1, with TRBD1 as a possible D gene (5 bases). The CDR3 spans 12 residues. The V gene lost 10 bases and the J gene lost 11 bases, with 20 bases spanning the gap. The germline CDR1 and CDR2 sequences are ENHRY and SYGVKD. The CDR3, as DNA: TGTGCCAGCTGGGTAGGGGAAGGGTCGGCTTTCTTT. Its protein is CASWVGEGSAFF.

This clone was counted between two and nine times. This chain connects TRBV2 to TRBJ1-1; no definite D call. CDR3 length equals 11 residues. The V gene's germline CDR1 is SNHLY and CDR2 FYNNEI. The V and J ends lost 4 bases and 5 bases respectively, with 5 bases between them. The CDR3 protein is CASSGRTEAFF. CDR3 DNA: TGTGCCAGCAGTGGCAGAACTGAAGCTTTCTTT.

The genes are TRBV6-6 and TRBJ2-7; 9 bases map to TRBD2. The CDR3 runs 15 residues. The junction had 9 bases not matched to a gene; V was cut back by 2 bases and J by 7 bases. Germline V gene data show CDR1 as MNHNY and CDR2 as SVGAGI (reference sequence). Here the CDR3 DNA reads TGTGCCAGCAGTTACGCTAGCGGGGATTTCGGAGAGCAGTACTTC. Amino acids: CASSYASGDFGEQYF.

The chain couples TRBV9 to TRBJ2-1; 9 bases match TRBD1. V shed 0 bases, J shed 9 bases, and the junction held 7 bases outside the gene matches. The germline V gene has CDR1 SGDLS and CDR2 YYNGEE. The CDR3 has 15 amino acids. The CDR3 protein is CASSVVGQGAGEQFF. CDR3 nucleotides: TGTGCCAGCAGCGTAGTGGGACAGGGAGCAGGTGAGCAGTTCTTC.

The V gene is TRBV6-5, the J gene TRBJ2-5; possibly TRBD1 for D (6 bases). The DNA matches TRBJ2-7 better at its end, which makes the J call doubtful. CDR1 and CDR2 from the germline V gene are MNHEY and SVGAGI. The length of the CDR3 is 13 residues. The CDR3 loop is CASSPLQGYEQYF. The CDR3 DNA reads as TGTGCCAGCAGTCCCTTACAGGGTTACGAGCAGTACTTC.